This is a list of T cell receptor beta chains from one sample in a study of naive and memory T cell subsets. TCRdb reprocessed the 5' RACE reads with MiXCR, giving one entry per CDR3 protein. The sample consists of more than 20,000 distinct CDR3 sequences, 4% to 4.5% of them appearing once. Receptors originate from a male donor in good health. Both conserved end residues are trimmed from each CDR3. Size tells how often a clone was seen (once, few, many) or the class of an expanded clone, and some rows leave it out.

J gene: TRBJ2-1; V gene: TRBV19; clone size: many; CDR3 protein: ASSPGQWLDNEQF
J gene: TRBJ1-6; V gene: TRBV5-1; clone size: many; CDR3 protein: ASRPDSSYNSPLH
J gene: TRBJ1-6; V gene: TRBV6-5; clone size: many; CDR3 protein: ASSSGRDNSPLH
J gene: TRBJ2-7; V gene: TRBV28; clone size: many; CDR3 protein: ATWGYEQY
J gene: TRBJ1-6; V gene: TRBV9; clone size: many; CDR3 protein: ASSVGTVGLPLH
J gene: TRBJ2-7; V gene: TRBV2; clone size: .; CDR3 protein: ASRQSPTYEQY
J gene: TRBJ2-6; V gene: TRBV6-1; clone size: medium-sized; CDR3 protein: ASSEQNSGANVLT
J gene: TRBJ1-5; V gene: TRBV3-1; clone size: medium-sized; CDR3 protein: ASSQNGGGNSNQPQH
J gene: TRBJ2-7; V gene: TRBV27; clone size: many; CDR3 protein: ASRRQGGGYEQY
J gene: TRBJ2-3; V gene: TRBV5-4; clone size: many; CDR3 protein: ASSLVLTSGGTDTQY
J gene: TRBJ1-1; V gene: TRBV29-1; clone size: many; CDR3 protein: SVEETWDRGAF
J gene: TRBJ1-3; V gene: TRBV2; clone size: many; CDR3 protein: ASIEGAPGNTIY
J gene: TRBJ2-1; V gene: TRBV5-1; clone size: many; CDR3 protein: ASSLVRLAGKNEQF
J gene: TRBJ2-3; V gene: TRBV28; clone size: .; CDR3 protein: ASSLRVESDTQY
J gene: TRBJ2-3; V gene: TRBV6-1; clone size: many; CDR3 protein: ASSLGQVSTDTQY
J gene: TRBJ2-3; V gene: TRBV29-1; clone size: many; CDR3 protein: SVALGQSRTDTQY
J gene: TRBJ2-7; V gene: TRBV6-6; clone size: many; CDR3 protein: ASRGGRGAYEQY
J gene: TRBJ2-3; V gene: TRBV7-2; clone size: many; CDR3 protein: ASSLVLFGLAGRVDTQY
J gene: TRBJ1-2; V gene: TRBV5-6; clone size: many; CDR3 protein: ASSFYRGVAGYT
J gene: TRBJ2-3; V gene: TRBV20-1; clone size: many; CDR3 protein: SARSSADTQY
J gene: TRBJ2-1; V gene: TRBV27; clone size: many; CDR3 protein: ATKRGGLLYNEQF
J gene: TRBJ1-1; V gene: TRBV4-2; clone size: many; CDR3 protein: ASSQDTGESF
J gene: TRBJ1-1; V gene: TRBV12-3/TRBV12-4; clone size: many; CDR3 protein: ASRPTGGSNTEAF
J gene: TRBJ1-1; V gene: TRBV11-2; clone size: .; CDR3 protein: ASSQGMNTEAF
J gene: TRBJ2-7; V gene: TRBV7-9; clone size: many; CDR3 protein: ASSSEAGQPYEQY